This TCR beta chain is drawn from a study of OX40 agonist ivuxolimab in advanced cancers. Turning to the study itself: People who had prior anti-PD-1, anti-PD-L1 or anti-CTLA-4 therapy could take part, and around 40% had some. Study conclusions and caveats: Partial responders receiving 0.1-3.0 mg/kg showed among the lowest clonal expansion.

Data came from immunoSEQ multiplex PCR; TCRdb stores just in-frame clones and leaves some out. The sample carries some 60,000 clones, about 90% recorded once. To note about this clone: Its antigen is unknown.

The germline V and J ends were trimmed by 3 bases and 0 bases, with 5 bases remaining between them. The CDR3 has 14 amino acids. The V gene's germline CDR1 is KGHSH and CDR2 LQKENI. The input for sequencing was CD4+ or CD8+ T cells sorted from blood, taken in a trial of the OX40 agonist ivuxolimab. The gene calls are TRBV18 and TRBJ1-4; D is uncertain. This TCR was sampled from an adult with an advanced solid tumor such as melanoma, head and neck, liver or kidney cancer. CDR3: CASSPQATNEKLFF. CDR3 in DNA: TGTGCCAGCTCACCGCAGGCAACTAATGAAAAACTGTTTTTT.